Included here is one TCR beta chain sequence, with context. Per the authors' pipeline: The authors estimated nucleated cell counts from reference gene primer amplification. Data came from immunoSEQ multiplex PCR; TCRdb stores just in-frame clones and leaves some out. V, J and clone size were drawn from that table, and D and trimming were deduced from the DNA. Among tens of thousands of clones listed, about 85% were seen once. This sample was taken from a study of blood T cell repertoires in COVID-19. Germline CDR1 reads LNHDA; CDR2 reads SQIVND (reference sequence). Between the trimmed V and J ends, which lost 6 bases and 2 bases, there was a span of 22 bases. This CDR3 spans 18 amino acids.

Material: peripheral blood. The receptor was derived from a woman of 80 years or more with acute or convalescent COVID-19. The rearrangement uses TRBV19 and TRBJ2-2, with D tentatively TRBD1 (6 bases). In DNA form, the CDR3 reads TGTGCCAGTAGCATCAGAGGAAGCACAGGGTATAACACCGGGGAGCTGTTTTTT. Protein: CASSIRGSTGYNTGELFF.